These T cell receptor beta chains were read from a single sample in a study of shared clonotypes between healthy human individuals. Clones were sequenced by immunoSEQ multiplex PCR, and TCRdb holds only the in-frame ones, with some missing. This table holds under 650,000 clones, 95% to 97% found once. Sequenced input: naive CD4+ T cells sorted from blood. The receptor set was obtained from a woman younger than 45 in good health. The CDR3 runs from the conserved cysteine through the conserved F or W. The D gene is left open where the match is weak.

j_call,d_call,v_call,cdr3_aa,cdr3_nt
TRBJ2-6,.,TRBV7-9,CASSLNTPSGANVLTF,TGTGCCAGCAGCTTAAACACACCCTCTGGGGCCAACGTCCTGACTTTC
TRBJ2-7,TRBD2,TRBV27,CASSLGAGVSDEQYF,TGTGCCAGCAGTTTAGGGGCGGGAGTGTCGGATGAGCAGTACTTC
TRBJ2-7,.,TRBV11-2,CASSSNALSSYEQYF,TGTGCCAGCAGTTCAAACGCGCTTAGCTCCTACGAGCAGTACTTC
TRBJ2-7,TRBD1,TRBV7-4,CASSLRDRGYYEQYF,TGTGCCAGCAGCTTAAGGGACAGGGGATACTACGAGCAGTACTTC
TRBJ2-2,.,TRBV30,CAWSLGRATGELFF,TGTGCCTGGAGTCTCGGCAGGGCAACCGGGGAGCTGTTTTTT
TRBJ2-1,.,TRBV6-6,CASSPKLWQTDNEQFF,TGTGCCAGCAGCCCGAAACTGTGGCAAACTGACAATGAGCAGTTCTTC
TRBJ2-7,TRBD1,TRBV15,CATSRQQGSYEQYF,TGTGCCACCAGCAGGCAACAGGGGTCCTACGAGCAGTACTTC
TRBJ2-2,TRBD2,TRBV5-1,CASSIGTSGNGELFF,TGCGCCAGCAGCATAGGGACTAGCGGAAACGGGGAGCTGTTTTTT
TRBJ2-3,TRBD2,TRBV6-1,CASSQAGATDTQYF,TGTGCCAGCAGCCAAGCGGGAGCGACAGATACGCAGTATTTT
TRBJ2-7,TRBD2,TRBV5-1,CASSFGISGSLEGYEQYF,TGCGCCAGCAGCTTCGGAATTAGCGGGAGTTTAGAAGGATACGAGCAGTACTTC
TRBJ2-2,.,TRBV7-9,CASSLSGELFF,TGTGCCAGCAGCTTATCTGGGGAGCTGTTTTTT
TRBJ2-2,TRBD1,TRBV5-1,CASSLGRDRVLGELFF,TGCGCCAGCAGCTTGGGGCGGGACAGGGTCCTCGGGGAGCTGTTTTTT
TRBJ2-2,TRBD2,TRBV5-1,CASSPELAATVGGELFF,TGCGCCAGCAGCCCGGAACTAGCGGCGACGGTCGGCGGGGAGCTGTTTTTT
TRBJ2-5,TRBD1,TRBV6-4,CASSPGTGRETQYF,TGTGCCAGCAGCCCCGGGACAGGGCGTGAGACCCAGTACTTC
TRBJ1-1,.,TRBV5-1,CASSLRVENTEAFF,TGCGCCAGCAGCTTGCGGGTAGAGAACACTGAAGCTTTCTTT
TRBJ1-1,TRBD1,TRBV2,CASSLQGDLNTEAFF,TGTGCCAGCAGTTTACAGGGGGATTTGAACACTGAAGCTTTCTTT
TRBJ2-1,.,TRBV4-1,CASSQEQVTYNEQFF,TGCGCCAGCAGCCAAGAGCAGGTTACCTACAATGAGCAGTTCTTC
TRBJ2-7,.,TRBV11-2,CASSTYRSDSTLEQYF,TGTGCCAGCAGCACCTACCGATCGGACTCGACCTTGGAGCAGTACTTC
TRBJ1-5,TRBD1,TRBV6-1,CASSRDRGNQPQHF,TGTGCCAGCAGTCGGGACAGGGGCAATCAGCCCCAGCATTTT
TRBJ1-2,.,TRBV28,CASSLQGYGYTF,TGTGCCAGCAGTTTACAGGGATATGGCTACACCTTC
TRBJ2-7,TRBD2,TRBV19,CASSRSGASYEQYF,TGTGCCAGTAGTAGGAGCGGGGCTTCTTACGAGCAGTACTTC
TRBJ1-3,TRBD1,TRBV6-1,CASSLTGGGNTIYF,TGTGCCAGCAGCTTGACAGGGGGTGGAAACACCATATATTTT
TRBJ2-7,.,TRBV5-6,CASSTGGYEQYF,TGTGCCAGCAGCACAGGTGGCTACGAGCAGTACTTC
TRBJ2-3,TRBD2,TRBV27,CASWERERADTQYF,TGTGCCAGCTGGGAGCGGGAGCGGGCAGATACGCAGTATTTT
TRBJ1-4,.,TRBV15,CATSRGQAGEKLFF,TGTGCCACCAGCAGAGGACAGGCAGGGGAAAAACTGTTTTTT
TRBJ2-7,TRBD1,TRBV19,CASSTGQGAQGEQYF,TGTGCCAGTAGTACGGGACAGGGGGCTCAAGGGGAGCAGTACTTC